This TCR beta chain was recorded in a study of cytomegalovirus exposure and HLA in healthy donors. Study findings and constraints: The classifier was said to identify cytomegalovirus status with high specificity and sensitivity.

About this clone itself: Its antigen remains unidentified.

Data came from immunoSEQ multiplex PCR; TCRdb stores just in-frame clones and leaves some out. Here the sample spans some 330,000 clones, about nine tenths being singletons. This clonotype was sampled from a young woman in good health and CMV-seronegative. The sample was PBMCs.

The CDR3 spells CASSRQAPNYEQYF. CDR3 coding DNA: TGTGCCAGCAGCCGACAGGCCCCGAACTACGAGCAGTACTTC. The chain links TRBV7-2 to TRBJ2-7; perhaps TRBD1 as D (6 bases). The V and J ends lost 5 bases and 3 bases respectively, with 14 bases between them. This CDR3 is built from 14 residues. Germline values: CDR1 SGHTA, CDR2 FQGNSA.